Detailed here is one TCR beta chain. Antigen: not known. Documented time point: week 35, safety follow-up. Doses comprised 300 ug of mutant IDH1 20-mer peptide each, plus topical imiquimod. The CDR3 sequence is 13 residues long. Germline V gives CDR1 SGHAT, CDR2 FQDESV (reference sequence). V was clipped by 5 bases and J by 6 bases; unmatched bases: 3. Repertoires were generated with immunoSEQ multiplex PCR, while TCRdb's copy carries only in-frame clones and drops some. The table records 41,000 or so clones, 75% to 90% of them present only once. The data originate from a study of a mutant IDH1 vaccine in newly diagnosed glioma. The wider study: Patients got radiotherapy, temozolomide, or both beforehand, and most got both. Visit V13 took place at week 47, and visit V12 happened at week 35. The study, taken as a whole, reports: Immune responses induced by vaccination arose in 93.3% of the patients.

The chain uses TRBV11-1 and TRBJ2-1; 8 nucleotides match TRBD1. Sequenced material: PBMCs, taken from a glioma patient whose treatment included an IDH1 peptide vaccine. The receptor was isolated from a man aged 40-49 years with glioma. In DNA form, the CDR3 reads TGTGCCAGCAGCCGTGGACAGGGCAATGAGCAGTTCTTC. This translates into CASSRGQGNEQFF.